Listed here is a single T cell receptor beta chain. No antigen is known for it. The data originate from a study of cytomegalovirus exposure and HLA in healthy donors. The overall study: An earlier analysis identified 120 million or so unique TCR beta sequences in 150 million to 200 million T cells. Study conclusions and caveats: CMV serostatus alone was available as immune exposure information. Within an earlier analysis, most TCR beta V segments proved productive either about 90% or about 30% of the time.

The CDR3 is 15 amino acids. Germline assignment: CDR1 SGHRS and CDR2 YFSETQ. V lost 3 bases and J 1 base, leaving 13 bases between the germline ends. The primer mix had 60 Vbeta and 13 Jbeta primers. Repertoires were generated with immunoSEQ multiplex PCR, while TCRdb's copy carries only in-frame clones and drops some. The data contain about 70,000 clones, roughly 60% of them singletons. The chain is built from TRBV5-1 and TRBJ1-1; D is perhaps TRBD1 (6 bases). Sequenced sample: PBMCs. The TCR sequence derives from a man under 40 in good health and CMV-seronegative. DNA of the CDR3: TGCGCCAGCAGCTGGGGGCCAGGGGCGAACACTGAAGCTTTCTTT. Amino acid sequence: CASSWGPGANTEAFF.